This T cell receptor (beta chain) came from a study of CD8 T cells in Susac syndrome. Sequencing of TCR beta was performed on blood CD8+ and CD4+ T cells. Each multiple sclerosis control was a treatment-naive patient with relapsing-remitting disease that was either stable or active. Random hexamers were used to reverse transcribe an amount of roughly 0.45 to 1 ug RNA. The immunoSEQ assay covered 54 Vbeta and 13 Jbeta segments for CDR3. MiXCR, applied by TCRdb to the immunoSEQ multiplex PCR reads, yields one record per CDR3 protein. The sample has 350,000 to 550,000 distinct CDR3 sequences; around 85% are singletons. This clonotype originated in a human donor with multiple sclerosis. The sample taken for sequencing was CD8+ T cells from PBMCs.

The CDR3 reads CASRGVEGEKLFF. CDR3 coding DNA: TGCGCCAGCAGAGGGGTCGAGGGGGAAAAACTGTTTTTT. This chain joins TRBV5-1 and TRBJ1-4; D is perhaps TRBD1 (5 bases). The CDR3 loop spans 13 amino acids. Germline V gene lookup returns CDR1 SGHRS and CDR2 YFSETQ. Trimming removed 5 bases from V and 8 bases from J, with 13 bases in between.